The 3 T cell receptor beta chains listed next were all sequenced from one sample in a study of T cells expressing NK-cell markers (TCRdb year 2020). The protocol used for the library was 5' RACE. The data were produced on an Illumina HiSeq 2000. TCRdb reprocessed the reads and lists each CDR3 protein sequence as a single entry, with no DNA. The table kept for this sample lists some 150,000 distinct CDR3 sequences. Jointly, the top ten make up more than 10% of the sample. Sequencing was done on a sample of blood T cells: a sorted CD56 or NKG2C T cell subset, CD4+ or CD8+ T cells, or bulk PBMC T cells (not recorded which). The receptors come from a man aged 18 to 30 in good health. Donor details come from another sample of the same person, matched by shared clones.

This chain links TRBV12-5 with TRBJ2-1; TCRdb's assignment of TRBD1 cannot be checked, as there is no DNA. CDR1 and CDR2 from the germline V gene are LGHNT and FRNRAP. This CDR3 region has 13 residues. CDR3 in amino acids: CASGRDSHNEQFF.

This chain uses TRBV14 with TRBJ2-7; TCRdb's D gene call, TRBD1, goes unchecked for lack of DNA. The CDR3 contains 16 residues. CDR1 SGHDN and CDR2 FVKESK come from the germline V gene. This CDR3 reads CASSHSAGTGFYEQYF.

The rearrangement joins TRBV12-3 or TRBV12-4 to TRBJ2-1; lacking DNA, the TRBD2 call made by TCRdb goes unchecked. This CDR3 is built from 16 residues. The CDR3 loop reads CASSPKGTSPYNEQFF.